These T cell receptor beta chains were read from a single sample in a study of shared clonotypes between healthy human individuals. Profiling relied on immunoSEQ multiplex PCR, and the TCRdb table lists in-frame clones only, not all of them. Among hundreds of thousands of clones, more than 70% were seen once, and the ten largest hold 1.8%. Sequencing input: memory CD4+ T cells sorted from blood. The receptors here all came from a woman aged 30 to 39 in good health. CDR3s include the opening cysteine and the closing phenylalanine or tryptophan. D genes are given only for firm matches. A row's size may be missing; if present it is once, few, many or a size class.

NA | 12 | TRBJ1-1 | TRBV7-9 | NA | CASSRAGGEAFF | TGTGCCAGCAGTAGGGCGGGGGGAGAAGCTTTCTTT
NA | 14 | TRBJ1-1 | TRBV7-9 | NA | CASSTGRVNTEAFF | TGTGCCAGCAGCACGGGACGGGTGAACACTGAAGCTTTCTTT
NA | 15 | TRBJ2-7 | TRBV6-5 | NA | CASGSLGDALYEQYF | TGTGCCAGCGGATCCTTGGGGGACGCCCTTTACGAGCAGTACTTC
TRBD1 | 15 | TRBJ1-5 | TRBV10-3 | NA | CAISEGTGSNQPQHF | TGTGCCATCAGTGAAGGGACAGGGAGCAATCAGCCCCAGCATTTT
NA | 16 | TRBJ2-3 | TRBV28 | NA | CASSEAGTLVTDTQYF | TGTGCCAGCAGTGAAGCCGGGACCCTAGTCACAGATACGCAGTATTTT
NA | 11 | TRBJ2-3 | TRBV5-8 | NA | CASARVDTQYF | TGTGCCAGCGCACGGGTTGATACGCAGTATTTT
TRBD2 | 15 | TRBJ2-1 | TRBV10-2 | NA | CASSDRTSVSNEQFF | TGCGCCAGCAGTGATAGGACTAGCGTTTCCAATGAGCAGTTCTTC
NA | 14 | TRBJ2-5 | TRBV5-1 | NA | CASSLSGTQETQYF | TGCGCCAGCAGCTTAAGCGGAACCCAAGAGACCCAGTACTTC
NA | 13 | TRBJ2-5 | TRBV2 | NA | CVSSEHHRGSQYF | TGTGTCAGCAGTGAACACCATAGGGGGTCCCAGTACTTC
NA | 15 | TRBJ2-3 | TRBV11-2 | NA | CASSPRGISTDTQYF | TGTGCCAGCAGCCCCCGGGGGATTAGCACAGATACGCAGTATTTT
TRBD2 | 12 | TRBJ2-1 | TRBV7-9 | NA | CAASGRAYEQFF | TGTGCCGCTAGCGGGAGGGCCTATGAGCAGTTCTTC
NA | 15 | TRBJ1-5 | TRBV7-8 | NA | CASSARPQRNQPQHF | TGTGCCAGCAGCGCCAGGCCCCAGCGGAATCAGCCCCAGCATTTT
TRBD2 | 15 | TRBJ2-7 | TRBV19 | NA | CASSIVAGGSYEQYF | TGTGCCAGTAGTATCGTAGCGGGAGGTTCCTACGAGCAGTACTTC
NA | 11 | TRBJ2-7 | TRBV23-1 | NA | CASSQSEEQYF | TGCGCCAGCAGTCAATCGGAGGAGCAGTACTTC
TRBD2 | 15 | TRBJ2-1 | TRBV10-3 | NA | CAIREPTSGNNEQFF | TGTGCCATCAGAGAACCGACTAGCGGAAACAATGAGCAGTTCTTC
NA | 15 | TRBJ2-7 | TRBV5-5 | NA | CASRLAGQALYEQYF | TGTGCCAGCAGGTTGGCGGGGCAGGCCCTTTACGAGCAGTACTTC
NA | 13 | TRBJ2-1 | TRBV30 | NA | CAWTGDSYNEQFF | TGTGCCTGGACAGGGGACTCCTACAATGAGCAGTTCTTC
NA | 15 | TRBJ2-7 | TRBV28 | NA | CASSLAKAGGDEQYF | TGTGCCAGCAGTTTAGCCAAGGCTGGGGGCGACGAGCAGTACTTC
NA | 14 | TRBJ1-2 | TRBV15 | many | CATSRDGRVGGYTF | TGTGCCACCAGCAGAGACGGCAGGGTGGGCGGCTACACCTTC
NA | 15 | TRBJ2-3 | TRBV5-4 | once | CASSSDGLYIDTQYF | TGTGCCAGCAGCTCGGATGGACTCTACATAGATACGCAGTATTTT
TRBD1 | 14 | TRBJ2-5 | TRBV30 | NA | CAWSIVGGQGAQYF | TGTGCCTGGAGTATCGTTGGCGGTCAGGGGGCCCAGTACTTC
NA | 13 | TRBJ2-2 | TRBV6-4 | many | CASSETNTGELFF | TGTGCCAGCAGTGAGACAAACACCGGGGAGCTGTTTTTT
NA | 18 | TRBJ1-2 | TRBV7-2 | NA | CASSLDTSRAGSGYGYTF | TGTGCCAGCAGCTTGGACACGAGCAGGGCAGGGTCTGGTTATGGCTACACCTTC
NA | 16 | TRBJ2-3 | TRBV7-9 | NA | CASSVLPSVLPDTQYF | TGTGCCAGCAGCGTTCTACCTAGCGTCTTGCCAGATACGCAGTATTTT
NA | 11 | TRBJ2-7 | TRBV20-1 | many | CSASATYEQYF | TGCAGTGCTAGCGCTACCTACGAGCAGTACTTC
TRBD1 | 13 | TRBJ1-1 | TRBV25-1 | few | CASGTGGFPEAFF | TGTGCCAGCGGGACAGGGGGATTCCCTGAAGCTTTCTTT
NA | 15 | TRBJ1-5 | TRBV7-2 | once | CASSFTMGANQPQHF | TGTGCCAGCAGCTTTACTATGGGGGCCAATCAGCCCCAGCATTTT
NA | 15 | TRBJ2-5 | TRBV30 | NA | CAWIFRGASGETQYF | TGTGCCTGGATATTCAGGGGGGCGTCTGGGGAGACCCAGTACTTC
NA | 13 | TRBJ1-1 | TRBV29-1 | NA | CSVGALIKTEAFF | TGCAGCGTTGGAGCTCTTATTAAGACTGAAGCTTTCTTT
NA | 16 | TRBJ2-5 | TRBV14 | NA | CASSLAAAGGYETQYF | TGTGCCAGCAGCTTAGCCGCAGCAGGGGGGTACGAGACCCAGTACTTC
TRBD1 | 16 | TRBJ2-3 | TRBV7-9 | NA | CASSLEGGVVADTQYF | TGTGCCAGCAGCTTAGAAGGGGGCGTTGTAGCAGATACGCAGTATTTT
TRBD2 | 14 | TRBJ2-1 | TRBV18 | once | CASCGTSGDNEQFF | TGTGCCAGCTGCGGGACTAGCGGGGACAATGAGCAGTTCTTC
NA | 14 | TRBJ1-4 | TRBV18 | NA | CASSPGSTNEKLFF | TGTGCCAGCTCACCGGGCTCAACTAATGAAAAACTGTTTTTT
TRBD1 | 14 | TRBJ2-2 | TRBV5-1 | NA | CASSPDRASGELFF | TGCGCCAGCAGCCCCGACAGGGCTTCCGGGGAGCTGTTTTTT
NA | 15 | TRBJ1-1 | TRBV4-1 | NA | CASSQDQTVNTEAFF | TGCGCCAGCAGCCAAGACCAAACAGTGAACACTGAAGCTTTCTTT
NA | 15 | TRBJ2-1 | TRBV7-9 | many | CASSPGRARYNEQFF | TGTGCCAGCAGCCCTGGACGGGCCAGATACAATGAGCAGTTCTTC
TRBD2 | 14 | TRBJ2-5 | TRBV27 | NA | CASRLAGSLETQYF | TGTGCCAGCAGACTAGCGGGTTCATTGGAGACCCAGTACTTC
TRBD1 | 14 | TRBJ2-1 | TRBV4-1 | NA | CASSHRTGSDEQFF | TGCGCCAGCAGCCACCGGACAGGGTCTGATGAGCAGTTCTTC
TRBD1 | 13 | TRBJ1-5 | TRBV19 | NA | CASSRTGLQPQHF | TGTGCCAGTAGCCGGACAGGGCTCCAGCCCCAGCATTTT
TRBD2 | 19 | TRBJ2-1 | TRBV27 | NA | CASTSHAGLAGVPVNEQFF | TGTGCCAGCACCTCCCATGCGGGACTAGCGGGAGTCCCCGTCAATGAGCAGTTCTTC
TRBD1 | 14 | TRBJ2-2 | TRBV28 | NA | CAIEGDSRTGELFF | TGTGCCATCGAGGGGGACAGTAGAACCGGGGAGCTGTTTTTT
NA | 15 | TRBJ2-2 | TRBV7-6 | NA | CASSLTVDRTGELFF | TGTGCCAGCAGCTTGACAGTTGATCGTACCGGGGAGCTGTTTTTT
NA | 15 | TRBJ2-3 | TRBV28 | NA | CASSRADTTTDTQYF | TGTGCCAGCAGTAGGGCGGACACGACCACAGATACGCAGTATTTT
NA | 13 | TRBJ2-7 | TRBV7-2 | NA | CASSIDRNYEQYF | TGTGCCAGCAGCATAGACAGGAACTACGAGCAGTACTTC
NA | 17 | TRBJ1-1 | TRBV15 | NA | CATSRDGLAGLVGEAFF | TGTGCCACCAGCAGAGATGGATTGGCAGGGCTTGTCGGGGAGGCTTTCTTT
TRBD2 | 13 | TRBJ2-1 | TRBV23-1 | NA | CASSQQRGVEQFF | TGCGCCAGCAGTCAACAGCGGGGGGTTGAGCAGTTCTTC
NA | 14 | TRBJ2-7 | TRBV28 | NA | CASSFNGPSYEQYF | TGTGCCAGCAGTTTTAACGGACCCTCCTACGAGCAGTACTTC
TRBD2 | 15 | TRBJ2-7 | TRBV5-4 | NA | CASSLLAGGPYEQYF | TGTGCCAGCAGCTTGTTAGCGGGAGGGCCCTACGAGCAGTACTTC
NA | 15 | TRBJ2-1 | TRBV4-1 | NA | CASSPRGLSNNEQFF | TGCGCCAGCAGCCCTAGGGGCCTCTCGAACAATGAGCAGTTCTTC
NA | 14 | TRBJ2-7 | TRBV4-2 | few | CASSQGGQDYEQYF | TGTGCCAGCAGCCAAGGAGGACAAGACTACGAGCAGTACTTC
TRBD2 | 15 | TRBJ2-1 | TRBV13 | NA | CASSKGLAWRNEQFF | TGTGCCAGCAGCAAGGGACTAGCGTGGAGAAATGAGCAGTTCTTC
NA | 14 | TRBJ1-3 | TRBV6-6 | NA | CASSKRGAGNTIYF | TGTGCCAGCAGTAAACGGGGTGCTGGAAACACCATATATTTT
TRBD1 | 15 | TRBJ1-5 | TRBV10-2 | NA | CASRGGTGSNQPQHF | TGCGCCAGCAGGGGCGGGACAGGATCAAACCAGCCCCAGCATTTT
TRBD1 | 13 | TRBJ1-5 | TRBV5-1 | NA | CASATGPNQPQHF | TGCGCCAGCGCGACAGGGCCCAATCAGCCCCAGCATTTT
NA | 14 | TRBJ2-3 | TRBV9 | NA | CASSVGVPTDTQYF | TGTGCCAGCAGCGTAGGGGTGCCCACAGATACGCAGTATTTT
NA | 14 | TRBJ1-2 | TRBV6-1 | NA | CASSEVFPLNGYTF | TGTGCCAGCAGTGAGGTCTTCCCCCTCAATGGCTACACCTTC
TRBD2 | 16 | TRBJ2-3 | TRBV6-6 | NA | CASSPNSGRLTDTQYF | TGTGCCAGCAGCCCGAATAGCGGGAGGCTCACAGATACGCAGTATTTT
NA | 16 | TRBJ2-5 | TRBV7-9 | NA | CASSSLRATDVETQYF | TGTGCCAGCAGCTCCCTTAGGGCAACAGATGTGGAGACCCAGTACTTC
NA | 15 | TRBJ2-7 | TRBV10-3 | few | CAISETGGGSYEQYF | TGTGCCATCAGTGAGACAGGGGGGGGCTCCTACGAGCAGTACTTC
NA | 14 | TRBJ2-2 | TRBV5-1 | few | CASSFTGYTGELFF | TGCGCCAGCAGCTTTACAGGGTACACCGGGGAGCTGTTTTTT